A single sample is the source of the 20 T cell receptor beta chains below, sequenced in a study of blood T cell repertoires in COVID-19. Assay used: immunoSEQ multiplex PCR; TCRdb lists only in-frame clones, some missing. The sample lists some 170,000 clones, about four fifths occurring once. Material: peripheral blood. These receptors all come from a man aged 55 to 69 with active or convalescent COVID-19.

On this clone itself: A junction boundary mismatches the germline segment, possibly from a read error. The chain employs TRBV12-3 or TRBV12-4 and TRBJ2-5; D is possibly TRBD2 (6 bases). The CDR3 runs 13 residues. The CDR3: CASSLVRGETQYF. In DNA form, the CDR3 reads TGTGCCAGCAGCTTAGTTCGGGGGGAGACCCAGTACTTC.

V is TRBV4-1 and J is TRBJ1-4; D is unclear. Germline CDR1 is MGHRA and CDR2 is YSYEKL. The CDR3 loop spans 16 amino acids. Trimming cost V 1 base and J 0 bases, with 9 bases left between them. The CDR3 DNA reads TGCGCCAGCAGCCAAGGGCTGGCCGCAACTAATGAAAAACTGTTTTTT. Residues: CASSQGLAATNEKLFF.

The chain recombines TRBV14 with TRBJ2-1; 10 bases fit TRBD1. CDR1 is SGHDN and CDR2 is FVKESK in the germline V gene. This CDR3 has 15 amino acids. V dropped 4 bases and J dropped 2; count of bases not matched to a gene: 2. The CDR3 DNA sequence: TGTGCCAGCAGCCTTGGGACAGGGGCCTACAATGAGCAGTTCTTC. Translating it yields CASSLGTGAYNEQFF.

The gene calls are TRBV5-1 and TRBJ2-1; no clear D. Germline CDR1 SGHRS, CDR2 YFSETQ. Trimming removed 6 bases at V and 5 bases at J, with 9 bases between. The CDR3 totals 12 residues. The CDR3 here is CASKYRDNEQFF. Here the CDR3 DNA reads TGCGCCAGCAAGTACCGGGACAATGAGCAGTTCTTC.

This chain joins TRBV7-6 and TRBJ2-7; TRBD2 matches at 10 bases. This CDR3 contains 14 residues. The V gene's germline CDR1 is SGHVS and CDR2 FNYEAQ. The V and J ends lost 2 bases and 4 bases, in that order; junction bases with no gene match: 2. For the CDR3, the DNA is TGTGCCAGCAGCTTACAAGCGGGAGGGTACGAGCAGTACTTC. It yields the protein CASSLQAGGYEQYF.

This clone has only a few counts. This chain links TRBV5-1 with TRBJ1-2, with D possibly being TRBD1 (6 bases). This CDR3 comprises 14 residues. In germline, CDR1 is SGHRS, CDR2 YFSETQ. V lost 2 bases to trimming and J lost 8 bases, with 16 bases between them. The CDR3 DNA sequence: TGCGCCAGCAGCTTAGGCAGGGGCGCTTACGGCTACACCTTC. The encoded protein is CASSLGRGAYGYTF.

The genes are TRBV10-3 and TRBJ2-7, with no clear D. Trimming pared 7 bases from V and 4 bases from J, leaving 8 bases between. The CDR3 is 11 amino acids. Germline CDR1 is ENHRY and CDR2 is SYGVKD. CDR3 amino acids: CAITSGYEQYF. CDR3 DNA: TGTGCCATCACCTCCGGGTACGAGCAGTACTTC.

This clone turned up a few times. The CDR3 DNA follows: TGTGCCAGTAGTAGAACCCATCGACAGGAGATTAGTCAGCCCCAGCATTTT. Translated, it gives CASSRTHRQEISQPQHF. The V call is TRBV19, the J call TRBJ1-5, with D perhaps matching TRBD1 (6 bases). The CDR3 runs to 17 residues. The germline CDR1 and CDR2 sequences are LNHDA and SQIVND (reference sequence). Trimming cost V 4 bases and J 6 bases, with 22 bases left between them.

The CDR3 here is CASSQGTAEAFF. The CDR3 DNA follows: TGTGCCAGCAGTCAGGGGACAGCTGAAGCTTTCTTT. The V call is TRBV28, the J call TRBJ1-1; TRBD1 aligns across 7 bases. The V segment lost 5 bases and the J segment 6 bases; nucleotides outside the gene matches: 3. CDR3 length equals 12 residues. CDR1 and CDR2 (germline): MDHEN, SYDVKM.

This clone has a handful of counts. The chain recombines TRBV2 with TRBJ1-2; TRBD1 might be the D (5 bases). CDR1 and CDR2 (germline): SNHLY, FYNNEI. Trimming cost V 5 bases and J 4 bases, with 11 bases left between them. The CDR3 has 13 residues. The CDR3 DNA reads TGTGCCAGCAGTTCGGACAAGCTCTATGGCTACACCTTC. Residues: CASSSDKLYGYTF.

The CDR3 bases are TGTGCCAGCAGCCAAACTCCCCCGGGGGGCCGGGAGACCCAGTACTTC. It encodes CASSQTPPGGRETQYF. This sequence joins TRBV3-1 (or the pseudogene TRBV3-2) and TRBJ2-5; a weak D match, TRBD2 (7 bases). The CDR3 runs to 16 residues. V was clipped by 2 bases and J by 5 bases, with 18 bases between them. Germline V lookup: CDR1 LGHDT, CDR2 YNNKEL (reference sequence).

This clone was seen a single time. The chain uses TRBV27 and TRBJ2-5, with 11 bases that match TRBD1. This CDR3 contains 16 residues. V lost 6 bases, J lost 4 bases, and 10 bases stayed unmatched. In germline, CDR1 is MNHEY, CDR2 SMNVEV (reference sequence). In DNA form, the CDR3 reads TGTGCCAGCAGAAGAGGGACAGGGGGGAAAGGAGAGACCCAGTACTTC. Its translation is CASRRGTGGKGETQYF.

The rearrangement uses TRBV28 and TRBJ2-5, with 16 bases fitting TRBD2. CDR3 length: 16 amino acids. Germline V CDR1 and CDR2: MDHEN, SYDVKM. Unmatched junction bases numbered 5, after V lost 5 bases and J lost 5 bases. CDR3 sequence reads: CASSPMGLAGGETQYF. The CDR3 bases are TGTGCCAGCAGTCCGATGGGACTAGCGGGAGGGGAGACCCAGTACTTC.

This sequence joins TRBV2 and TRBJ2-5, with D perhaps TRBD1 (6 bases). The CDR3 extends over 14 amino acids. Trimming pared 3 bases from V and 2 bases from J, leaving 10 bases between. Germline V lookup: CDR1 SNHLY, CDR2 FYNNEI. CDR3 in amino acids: CASSEGALQETQYF. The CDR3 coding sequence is TGTGCCAGCAGTGAGGGGGCACTTCAAGAGACCCAGTACTTC.

This CDR3 reads CASSPRTALNEKLFF. CDR3 DNA: TGTGCCAGCAGCCCAAGGACAGCCCTAAATGAAAAACTGTTTTTT. This chain connects TRBV7-2 to TRBJ1-4; the D gene is possibly TRBD1 (6 bases). The germline V gene encodes CDR1 SGHTA and CDR2 FQGNSA. CDR3 length equals 15 residues. Trimming shortened V by 5 bases and J by 5 bases, and 15 bases separated the two germline ends.

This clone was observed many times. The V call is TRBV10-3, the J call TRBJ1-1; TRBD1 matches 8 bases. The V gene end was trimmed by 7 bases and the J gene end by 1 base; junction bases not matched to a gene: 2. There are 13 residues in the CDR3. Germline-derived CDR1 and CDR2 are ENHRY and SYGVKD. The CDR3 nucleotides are TGTGCCATCATGGGGACAGGGAACACTGAAGCTTTCTTT. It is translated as CAIMGTGNTEAFF.

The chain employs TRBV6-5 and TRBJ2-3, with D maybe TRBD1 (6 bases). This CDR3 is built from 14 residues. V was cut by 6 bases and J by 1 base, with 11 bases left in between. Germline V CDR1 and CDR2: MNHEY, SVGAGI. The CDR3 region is CASSVTGRTDTQYF. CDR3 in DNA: TGTGCCAGCAGCGTTACAGGGCGCACAGATACGCAGTATTTT.

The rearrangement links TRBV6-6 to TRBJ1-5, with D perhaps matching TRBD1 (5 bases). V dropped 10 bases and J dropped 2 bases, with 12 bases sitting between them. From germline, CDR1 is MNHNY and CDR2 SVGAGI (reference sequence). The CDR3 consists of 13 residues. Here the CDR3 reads CAIRGGGNQPQHF. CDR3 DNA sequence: TGTGCCATCCGTGGGGGGGGCAATCAGCCCCAGCATTTT.

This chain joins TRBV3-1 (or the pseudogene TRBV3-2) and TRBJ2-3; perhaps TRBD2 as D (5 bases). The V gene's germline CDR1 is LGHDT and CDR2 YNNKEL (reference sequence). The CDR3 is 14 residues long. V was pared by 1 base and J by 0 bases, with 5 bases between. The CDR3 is CASSQGTSTDTQYF. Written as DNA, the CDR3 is TGTGCCAGCAGCCAAGGGACTAGCACAGATACGCAGTATTTT.

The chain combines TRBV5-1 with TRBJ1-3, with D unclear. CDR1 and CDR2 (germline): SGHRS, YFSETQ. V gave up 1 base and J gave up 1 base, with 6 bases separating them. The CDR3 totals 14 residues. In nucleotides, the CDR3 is TGCGCCAGCAGCTTGACACAGTCTGGAAACACCATATATTTT. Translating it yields CASSLTQSGNTIYF.